These 14 T cell receptor beta chains came from one sample sequenced in a study of long-term antiretroviral therapy in people with HIV. The assay used was immunoSEQ (version v3.0), run at survey level. Method: immunoSEQ multiplex PCR; TCRdb's copy keeps in-frame clones and lacks some. The table has more than 15,000 clones, roughly 88% seen once. Specimen: unsorted PBMCs, collected more than 2.2 years before starting antiretroviral therapy. The receptors here all came from a woman in her thirties with HIV.

This chain joins TRBV5-8 and TRBJ1-2, with D tentatively TRBD1 (5 bases). CDR3 length: 15 amino acids. V shed 0 bases and J shed 7 bases, with 16 bases lying between them. CDR1 and CDR2 from the germline V gene are SGHTS and YDEGEE. CDR3: CASSLGQNSLSGYTF. The CDR3 bases are TGTGCCAGCAGCTTGGGACAGAATTCTCTATCTGGCTACACCTTC. Together with reference TRBV5-8 and TRBJ1-2, the CDR3 gives the full variable domain: EAGVTQSPTHLIKTRGQQATLRCSPISGHTSVYWYQQALGLGLQFLLWYDEGEERNRGNFPPRFSGRQFPNYSSELNVNALELEDSALYLCASSLGQNSLSGYTFGSGTRLTVV.

V is TRBV12-5 and J is TRBJ2-1; D is uncertain. Trimming cost V 0 bases and J 11 bases, with 14 bases left between them. The germline V gene encodes CDR1 LGHNT and CDR2 FRNRAP. The CDR3 extends over 14 amino acids. The chain's CDR3 is CASGLVPKWVKQFF. CDR3 nucleotide sequence: TGTGCTAGTGGTTTGGTCCCCAAGTGGGTGAAGCAGTTCTTC. Full variable domain (rest looked up from reference TRBV12-5 and TRBJ2-1): DARVTQTPRHKVTEMGQEVTMRCQPILGHNTVFWYRQTMMQGLELLAYFRNRAPLDDSGMPKDRFSAEMPDATLATLKIQPSEPRDSAVYFCASGLVPKWVKQFFGPGTRLTVL.

This clone was detected once. V and J are TRBV6-1 and TRBJ2-7; TRBD1 aligns across 10 bases. The V gene end was trimmed by 1 base and the J gene end by 3 bases; junction bases not matched to a gene: 3. This CDR3 contains 15 residues. Per the germline V gene, CDR1 is MNHNS and CDR2 is SASEGT. The CDR3 protein is CASSEGQGAFYEQYF. CDR3 in DNA: TGTGCCAGCAGTGAAGGACAGGGGGCTTTCTACGAGCAGTACTTC.

V gene TRBV18 combines with J gene TRBJ2-1; possible D gene TRBD2, 5 bases. V was pared by 6 bases and J by 8 bases, with 20 bases between. This CDR3 spans 15 amino acids. CDR1 and CDR2 (germline): KGHSH, LQKENI. CDR3 sequence (DNA): TGTGCCAGCTCTCTTGGACTTTCCGGAGGCGATGAGCAGTTCTTC. Translated: CASSLGLSGGDEQFF.

The V call is TRBV5-6, the J call TRBJ2-5; the D is unclear. Germline V gene data show CDR1 as SGHDT and CDR2 as YYEEEE. Trimming stripped 3 bases from V and 0 bases from J, with 0 bases between. The CDR3 has 11 amino acids. This CDR3 is CASSYQETQYF. As DNA, the CDR3 is TGTGCCAGCAGCTACCAAGAGACCCAGTACTTC.

This clone is medium-sized within its sample. V usage is TRBV7-2 and J usage is TRBJ2-3; 8 nucleotides align to TRBD2. Germline CDR1 and CDR2: SGHTA and FQGNSA. V was pared by 3 bases and J by 1 base, with 3 bases of the junction left unmatched. The CDR3 runs 15 residues. CDR3 bases: TGTGCCAGCAGCTTCGATAGCGGGGGCACAGATACGCAGTATTTT. Protein: CASSFDSGGTDTQYF.

The chain is built from TRBV4-3 and TRBJ2-7, with D uncertain. Germline lookup yields CDR1 LGHNA and CDR2 YSLEER. The CDR3 sequence is 16 residues long. The V and J ends lost 1 base and 5 bases respectively, with 18 bases between them. The CDR3 DNA reads TGCGCCAGCAGCCAAGCTTGGCCTTCCCGGCTCGACGAGCAGTACTTC. It is translated as CASSQAWPSRLDEQYF.

In this sample, this clone turned up once. The chain uses TRBV29-1 and TRBJ1-2; TRBD1 might be the D (6 bases). Germline CDR1 SQVTM, CDR2 ANQGSEA. The CDR3 consists of 19 residues. Trimming removed 7 bases from V and 0 bases from J, with 30 bases in between. CDR3 region: CSAYRSRDTSKGANYGYTF. DNA for the CDR3: TGCAGCGCATACCGAAGTCGGGACACTTCGAAAGGAGCTAACTATGGCTACACCTTC.

The chain employs TRBV11-3 and TRBJ1-3; tentatively, D is TRBD1 (5 bases). CDR3 length: 16 residues. The V end lost 5 bases, the J end lost 4 bases, and 18 bases lay between the germline ends. Germline values: CDR1 SGHNT, CDR2 YENEEA. The CDR3 DNA reads as TGTGCCAGCAGCCGAGGCAGGGACCAGCTGGGAAACACCATATATTTT. Translating it yields CASSRGRDQLGNTIYF.

A word on this clone: At one boundary the junction diverges from the germline segment, which might be a read error. The chain employs TRBV10-3 and TRBJ1-1; D unclear. The V gene's germline CDR1 is ENHRY and CDR2 SYGVKD. CDR3 length: 14 amino acids. The CDR3 is CASSYMDMNTEAFF. In DNA, the CDR3 is TGTGCCAGCAGTTATATGGATATGAACACTGAAGCTTTCTTT.

The chain recombines TRBV11-1 with TRBJ1-1, with TRBD1 as a possible D gene (5 bases). The germline CDR1 and CDR2 sequences are SGHAT and FQDESV (reference sequence). This CDR3 comprises 15 residues. Trimming removed 5 bases from V and 5 bases from J, with 18 bases in between. The CDR3 DNA reads TGTGCCAGCAGCCAAGGTGGGGGGATGGATACTGAAGCTTTCTTT. Protein product: CASSQGGGMDTEAFF.

The CDR3, as DNA: TGTGCCAGTAACTCAGGACCAACCTCCTACGAGCAGTACTTC. This sequence encodes CASNSGPTSYEQYF. This chain uses TRBV19 with TRBJ2-7; D uncertain. The CDR3 runs to 14 residues. CDR1 and CDR2 (germline): LNHDA, SQIVND (reference sequence). The V and J ends lost 7 bases and 0 bases respectively, with 13 bases between them.

The chain combines TRBV6-1 with TRBJ1-2, with 8 bases that match TRBD1. The CDR3 runs 12 residues. CDR1 and CDR2 (germline): MNHNS, SASEGT. J gave up 6 bases and V 7 bases, and 4 bases lay outside the gene matches. CDR3 coding DNA: TGTGCCAGCATCAGGACAGGGCATGGCTACACCTTC. It codes for CASIRTGHGYTF.

The chain's CDR3 is CASSVSGTGSYEQYF. In nucleotides, the CDR3 is TGTGCCAGCAGCGTATCCGGGACGGGCTCCTACGAGCAGTACTTC. The chain is built from TRBV9 and TRBJ2-7; D tentatively reads TRBD1 or TRBD2 (5 bases each). The germline CDR1 and CDR2 sequences are SGDLS and YYNGEE. Trimming removed 1 base from V and 0 bases from J, with 11 bases in between. The length of the CDR3 is 15 residues.